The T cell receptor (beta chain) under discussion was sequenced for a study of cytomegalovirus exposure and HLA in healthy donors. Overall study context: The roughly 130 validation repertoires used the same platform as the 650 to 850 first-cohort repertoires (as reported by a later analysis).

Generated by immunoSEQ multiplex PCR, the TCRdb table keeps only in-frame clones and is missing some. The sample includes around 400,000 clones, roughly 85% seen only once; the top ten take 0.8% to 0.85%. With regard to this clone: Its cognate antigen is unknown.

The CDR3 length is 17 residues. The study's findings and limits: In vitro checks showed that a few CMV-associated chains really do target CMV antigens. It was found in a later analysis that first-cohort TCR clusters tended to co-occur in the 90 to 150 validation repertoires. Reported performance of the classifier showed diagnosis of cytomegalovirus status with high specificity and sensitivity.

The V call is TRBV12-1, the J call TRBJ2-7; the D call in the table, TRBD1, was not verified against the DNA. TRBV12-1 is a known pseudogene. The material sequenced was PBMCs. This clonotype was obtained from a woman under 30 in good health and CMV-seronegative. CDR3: CASSFLPTGVPHYEQYF. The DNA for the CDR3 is TGTGCCAGCAGCTTTTTACCCACAGGGGTACCCCACTACGAGCAGTACTTC.